This T cell receptor (beta chain) was documented in a study of vaccination and CD4 T cells after COVID-19. A few counts support this clonotype. Its antigen is currently unknown. Cultured CD4+ T cell DNA was sequenced using the Oncomine TCR Beta short-read assay. TCRdb reprocessed the PCR reads via MiXCR and lists one record per CDR3 protein. Counted here are about 15,000 distinct CDR3 sequences, approximately 26% occurring once; the ten biggest clones make up 23%. Treatment given: roughly ten-day PBMC culture with coronavirus spike peptide pools or control peptides (ViraFEST assay). The germline V gene has CDR1 SGHAT and CDR2 FQNNGV. Trimming stripped 1 base from V and 0 bases from J, with 7 bases between. The CDR3 extends over 15 amino acids.

The origin of this receptor is a human donor with COVID-19. The chain is built from TRBV11-2 and TRBJ1-5; D is uncertain. The sample was cultured CD4+ T cells from blood. The CDR3: CASSLGSYSNQPQHF. The CDR3 DNA sequence: TGTGCCAGCAGCTTAGGGTCGTATAGCAATCAGCCCCAGCATTTT.